The 25 T cell receptor beta chains below all came from one sample that was sequenced in a study of blood T cell repertoires in COVID-19. Libraries were prepared by immunoSEQ multiplex PCR; TCRdb keeps only in-frame clonotypes and omits some of them. Of approximately 90,000 clones detected, around four fifths appear once; the ten largest clones hold 3% to 4%. The sequenced sample consisted of peripheral blood. These receptor sequences come from a man aged 45 to 65 with acute or convalescent COVID-19.

The chain uses TRBV3-1 (or the pseudogene TRBV3-2) and TRBJ2-3, with D perhaps TRBD2 (6 bases). Germline assignment: CDR1 LGHDT and CDR2 YNNKEL (reference sequence). The ends were cut back, 0 bases at V and 1 base at J, with 11 bases in the middle. There are 16 residues in the CDR3. CDR3 residues: CASSQDGGVGTDTQYF. CDR3 DNA: TGTGCCAGCAGCCAAGATGGCGGGGTAGGCACAGATACGCAGTATTTT.

In its sample, this clone was seen once. The chain couples TRBV7-2 to TRBJ1-1; D unresolved. Germline CDR1 SGHTA, CDR2 FQGNSA. V lost 1 base and J lost 5, with 8 bases in between. The CDR3 is 13 residues long. CDR3 region: CASSLGRETEAFF. CDR3 in DNA: TGTGCCAGCAGCTTAGGTCGAGAAACTGAAGCTTTCTTT.

This clone has a handful of counts. The chain is built from TRBV4-3 and TRBJ1-5; D is ambiguous. Germline V lookup: CDR1 LGHNA, CDR2 YSLEER. V gave up 0 bases and J gave up 0 bases, with 6 bases separating them. The CDR3 has 15 residues. The CDR3 coding sequence is TGCGCCAGCAGCCAAGATTTCTCTAGCAATCAGCCCCAGCATTTT. This codes for CASSQDFSSNQPQHF.

J is TRBJ2-6 and V is TRBV7-2, with D perhaps TRBD2 (6 bases). Trimming left V 1 base short and J 0 bases short, with 10 bases between. CDR1 is SGHTA and CDR2 is FQGNSA in the germline V gene. The CDR3 has 17 amino acids. The CDR3 reads CASSLEGGFSGANVLTF. CDR3 nucleotides: TGTGCCAGCAGCTTAGAGGGAGGCTTCTCTGGGGCCAACGTCCTGACTTTC.

The chain joins TRBV7-3 to TRBJ2-2, with a tentative D call TRBD1 (6 bases). Germline V CDR1 and CDR2: SGHTA, FQGTGA. V was clipped by 0 bases and J by 3 bases, with 8 bases between them. This CDR3 spans 15 amino acids. The CDR3 DNA reads TGTGCCAGCAGCTTAACGGACAGCTACACCGGGGAGCTGTTTTTT. This encodes CASSLTDSYTGELFF.

This rearrangement joins TRBV3-1 (or the pseudogene TRBV3-2) to TRBJ2-3; maybe TRBD2 (5 bases). Trimming removed 4 bases from V and 1 base from J, with 9 bases in between. The CDR3 has 14 amino acids. CDR1 LGHDT and CDR2 YNNKEL come from the germline V gene (reference sequence). The CDR3 here is CASSPNSGTDTQYF. CDR3 nucleotides: TGTGCCAGCAGCCCAAATAGCGGCACAGATACGCAGTATTTT.

The chain joins TRBV12-5 to TRBJ2-7; TRBD1 is a possible D gene (5 bases). The length of the CDR3 is 13 residues. The V and J ends lost 6 bases and 7 bases respectively, with 16 bases between them. Germline CDR1 and CDR2: LGHNT and FRNRAP. Here the CDR3 reads CASGQGQTSEQYF. For the CDR3, the DNA is TGTGCTAGTGGGCAGGGCCAAACAAGTGAGCAGTACTTC.

This rearrangement joins TRBV24-1 to TRBJ2-1, with unresolved D. The CDR3 spans 13 residues. Germline V gives CDR1 KGHDR, CDR2 SFDVKD. Trimming removed 1 base at V and 6 bases at J, with 6 bases between. Here the CDR3 reads CATSDFSSNEQFF. The DNA of the CDR3 is TGTGCCACCAGTGATTTCTCCAGCAATGAGCAGTTCTTC.

This clone was observed a few times. The V and J genes are TRBV28 and TRBJ2-3, with 10 bases matching TRBD2. This CDR3 is 16 amino acids long. The germline V gene has CDR1 MDHEN and CDR2 SYDVKM. V was pared by 6 bases and J by 4 bases, with 10 bases of the junction left unmatched. The CDR3 is CASSFASGRSPDTQYF. CDR3 bases: TGTGCCAGCAGCTTCGCTAGCGGGAGAAGTCCAGATACGCAGTATTTT.

The chain links TRBV28 to TRBJ2-6; TRBD1 aligns across 8 bases. V lost 1 base and J lost 0; bases outside the gene matches: 5. The CDR3 is made up of 18 amino acids. Germline V gene sequence: CDR1 MDHEN, CDR2 SYDVKM. The CDR3 DNA reads as TGTGCCAGCAGTTTATCCGGGACAGGCGTCTCTGGGGCCAACGTCCTGACTTTC. This gives the protein CASSLSGTGVSGANVLTF.

The CDR3 loop is CASSFGQDQPQHF. For the CDR3, the DNA is TGTGCCAGCAGTTTTGGTCAGGATCAGCCCCAGCATTTT. The gene calls are TRBV27 and TRBJ1-5; D not resolved. The germline V gene has CDR1 MNHEY and CDR2 SMNVEV (reference sequence). The CDR3 sequence is 13 residues long. V lost 3 bases and J lost 5, with 8 bases in between.

The V gene is TRBV7-2, the J gene TRBJ2-3; 7 bases agree with TRBD1. This CDR3 has 15 residues. V was pared by 1 base and J by 4 bases, with 5 bases of the junction left unmatched. Germline CDR1 is SGHTA and CDR2 is FQGNSA. Here the CDR3 reads CASSLGGGPPDTQYF. The CDR3 coding sequence is TGTGCCAGCAGCTTAGGAGGGGGCCCCCCAGATACGCAGTATTTT.

This chain uses TRBV20-1 with TRBJ2-5; D is ambiguous. Germline CDR1 reads DFQATT; CDR2 reads SNEGSKA (reference sequence). V was trimmed by 5 bases and J by 0 bases, leaving 4 bases between them. The CDR3 length is 11 residues. CDR3 protein: CSADYQETQYF. DNA of the CDR3: TGCAGTGCTGACTACCAAGAGACCCAGTACTTC.

The V and J genes are TRBV11-2 and TRBJ2-1; unclear D gene. This CDR3 contains 15 residues. Deletions cut 1 base from V and 0 bases from J, with 7 bases between. Looked up from germline, CDR1 is SGHAT and CDR2 is FQNNGV. CDR3: CASSLGGSSYNEQFF. Written as DNA, the CDR3 is TGTGCCAGCAGCTTAGGCGGAAGCTCCTACAATGAGCAGTTCTTC.

The chain links TRBV6-6 to TRBJ2-3; D unresolved. CDR1 MNHNY and CDR2 SVGAGI come from the germline V gene (reference sequence). The V gene lost 7 bases and the J gene lost 1 base, with 15 bases spanning the gap. The CDR3 runs to 15 residues. The CDR3 region is CASIPGPLRTDTQYF. Written as DNA, the CDR3 is TGTGCCAGCATCCCAGGCCCCCTACGCACAGATACGCAGTATTTT.

This clone was observed once. This chain connects TRBV28 to TRBJ2-5, with TRBD1 matching 9 bases. Trimming took 4 bases from V and 2 from J; bases not matched to a gene: 5. The germline gives CDR1 MDHEN, CDR2 SYDVKM. This CDR3 region has 15 residues. DNA for the CDR3: TGTGCCAGCAGTTCCCCGACAGGGGGACAAGAGACCCAGTACTTC. This sequence encodes CASSSPTGGQETQYF.

This clone was seen a single time. The chain couples TRBV5-4 to TRBJ2-1; no clear D gene. Germline CDR1 reads SGHNT; CDR2 reads YYREEE (reference sequence). The CDR3 contains 15 residues. V lost 0 bases and J 0 bases, leaving 7 bases between the germline ends. CDR3: CASSLGGSSYNEQFF. The CDR3, as DNA: TGTGCCAGCAGCTTGGGCGGTAGCTCCTACAATGAGCAGTTCTTC.

The rearrangement joins TRBV7-8 to TRBJ2-1, with 12 bases identical to TRBD2. V shed 3 bases, J shed 8 bases, and the junction held 11 bases outside the gene matches. CDR1 is SGHVS, CDR2 FQNEAQ, per germline. There are 17 residues in the CDR3. The DNA for the CDR3 is TGTGCCAGCAGCTTTCGGACTAGCGGGAATACTAACTATGAGCAGTTCTTC. This encodes CASSFRTSGNTNYEQFF. Looking up the rest from reference TRBV7-8 and TRBJ2-1 gives the full variable domain: GAGVSQSPRYKVAKRGQDVALRCDPISGHVSLFWYQQALGQGPEFLTYFQNEAQLDKSGLPSDRFFAERPEGSVSTLKIQRTQQEDSAVYLCASSFRTSGNTNYEQFFGPGTRLTVL.

This clone showed up just once. The rearrangement links TRBV20-1 to TRBJ1-1, with TRBD1 matching over 7 bases. The length of the CDR3 is 15 residues. Germline V gives CDR1 DFQATT, CDR2 SNEGSKA (reference sequence). V lost 3 bases to trimming and J lost 5 bases; unmatched junction nucleotides: 12. The CDR3 is CSASLSGQAWTEAFF. The CDR3 DNA reads TGCAGTGCTAGTCTTAGCGGACAGGCGTGGACTGAAGCTTTCTTT.

The chain employs TRBV7-6 and TRBJ2-3, with D possibly being TRBD2 (5 bases). The V end was cut by 0 bases, the J end by 0 bases, with 7 bases between. The CDR3 extends over 15 amino acids. The germline V gene encodes CDR1 SGHVS and CDR2 FNYEAQ. Written as DNA, the CDR3 is TGTGCCAGCAGCTTAGCTGGAGGAAGCACAGATACGCAGTATTTT. This codes for CASSLAGGSTDTQYF.

V gene TRBV5-1 combines with J gene TRBJ2-3; 7 bases fit TRBD2. The length of the CDR3 is 14 residues. The germline V gene encodes CDR1 SGHRS and CDR2 YFSETQ. V trimming: 3 bases; J trimming: 7 bases; junction bases outside the gene matches: 8. The CDR3 DNA reads as TGCGCCAGCAGCTCGGGGACTACTCTAAATACGCAGTATTTT. It translates to CASSSGTTLNTQYF. The whole variable domain, remainder taken from reference TRBV5-1 and TRBJ2-3, is KAGVTQTPRYLIKTRGQQVTLSCSPISGHRSVSWYQQTPGQGLQFLFEYFSETQRNKGNFPGRFSGRQFSNSRSEMNVSTLELGDSALYLCASSSGTTLNTQYFGPGTRLTVL.

V gene TRBV2 combines with J gene TRBJ2-1, with TRBD2 identical over 7 bases. This CDR3 is 15 amino acids long. The germline V gene has CDR1 SNHLY and CDR2 FYNNEI. V lost 8 bases and J lost 3; bases outside the gene matches: 10. CDR3 nucleotide sequence: TGTGCCAGCCCCGGGGGGAATTTGGGCTACAATGAGCAGTTCTTC. Protein sequence: CASPGGNLGYNEQFF.

This clone was counted once. The chain combines TRBV7-2 with TRBJ1-2, with TRBD1 matching over 10 bases. The CDR3 has 14 amino acids. CDR1 is SGHTA, CDR2 FQGNSA, per germline. The V and J ends lost 5 bases and 2 bases, in that order; junction bases with no gene match: 2. The CDR3 DNA reads TGTGCCAGCAGCCCGGGACAGGGGAACTATGGCTACACCTTC. It encodes CASSPGQGNYGYTF.

The chain employs TRBV6-2 or TRBV6-3 and TRBJ1-1; D might be TRBD1 (6 bases). Trimming shortened V by 4 bases and J by 1 base, and 16 bases separated the two germline ends. The CDR3 totals 16 residues. Germline V lookup: CDR1 MNHEY, CDR2 SVGEGT. CDR3 in DNA: TGTGCCAGCAGTTCCTCCCCACAGGGATCGAACACTGAAGCTTTCTTT. This gives the protein CASSSSPQGSNTEAFF.

This chain uses TRBV29-1 with TRBJ2-1; TRBD1 matches 7 bases. Per germline, CDR1 SQVTM and CDR2 ANQGSEA. The CDR3 length is 13 residues. The V gene end was trimmed by 8 bases and the J gene end by 1 base; junction bases not matched to a gene: 5. The CDR3 DNA follows: TGCAGCAGTACACAGGGGTCCTACAATGAGCAGTTCTTC. Protein product: CSSTQGSYNEQFF.